This is a list of T cell receptor beta chains from one sample in a study of blood T cell repertoires in COVID-19. Assay: immunoSEQ multiplex PCR; the TCRdb copy retains only in-frame clones and omits some. The sample records more than 300,000 clones, 87% being singletons. Source material: peripheral blood. The receptor set was obtained from a woman aged 30 to 39 with COVID-19, enrolled during active disease. Each CDR3 is given with its conserved first and last residue. A D gene is named only where the DNA matches it firmly. Clone size appears in some rows only: once, few, many, or a class for an expanded clone.

CDR3 DNA,CDR3 protein,V gene,clone size,J gene,D gene
TGTGCCAGTAGTATACGAAAAGGAGCTAACTATGGCTACACCTTC,CASSIRKGANYGYTF,TRBV19,NA,TRBJ1-2,NA
TGTGCCACCAGTGATGGTAGACAGGGCGGGATCTACGAGCAGTACTTC,CATSDGRQGGIYEQYF,TRBV24-1,NA,TRBJ2-7,NA
TGCGCCAGCAGCTTAACTAGCGGGAGCACAGATACGCAGTATTTT,CASSLTSGSTDTQYF,TRBV5-1,NA,TRBJ2-3,TRBD2
TGTGCCAGTAGTATAGGAAGGGGTCCAACGAACACCGGGGAGCTGTTTTTT,CASSIGRGPTNTGELFF,TRBV19,NA,TRBJ2-2,NA
TGTGCCAGCAGCTCCCCGGGACTAGCGGCTATGGGGGGGGAGACCCAGTACTTC,CASSSPGLAAMGGETQYF,TRBV3-1/TRBV3-2,NA,TRBJ2-5,TRBD2
TGTGCCAGCAGTGAAAGTCAGGGTTGGGAGCTGTTTTTT,CASSESQGWELFF,TRBV6-1,NA,TRBJ2-2,NA
TGTGCCAGCAGCTTAACCGCCGGACAGTTGAACGAGCAGTACTTC,CASSLTAGQLNEQYF,TRBV7-2,NA,TRBJ2-7,NA
TGTGCCAGCAGCCCCCGGCAGGGTGGCGAAAAACTGTTTTTT,CASSPRQGGEKLFF,TRBV27,NA,TRBJ1-4,NA
TGCGCCAGCAGCCAGGACCGAGACAGGGGGCAATTTCTCCCTCACTATGGCTACACCTTC,CASSQDRDRGQFLPHYGYTF,TRBV4-1,NA,TRBJ1-2,TRBD1
TGCAGCGTCCTGACAGGGGGATCAGAGACCCAGTACTTC,CSVLTGGSETQYF,TRBV29-1,NA,TRBJ2-5,TRBD1
TGTGCCAGCAGCTTAGTACAGGTTTCCTACGAGCAGTACTTC,CASSLVQVSYEQYF,TRBV7-9,NA,TRBJ2-7,NA
TGTGCCAGCAGCGCGGTGAGCTCCTATAATTCACCCCTCCACTTT,CASSAVSSYNSPLHF,TRBV6-5,NA,TRBJ1-6,NA
TGTGCCAGCGGCATCACCTACGAGCAGTACTTC,CASGITYEQYF,TRBV28,NA,TRBJ2-7,NA
TGTGCCAGCAGCCCCGGACAGGTGCAGTTCTTC,CASSPGQVQFF,TRBV5-8,NA,TRBJ2-1,TRBD1
TGTGCCAGTAGTGGCTCCCAGGGAAACACCATATATTTT,CASSGSQGNTIYF,TRBV19,few,TRBJ1-3,NA
TGTGCCAGTAGTGCCCGGACTAGCGGGCTGAGCGAGCAGTACTTC,CASSARTSGLSEQYF,TRBV19,once,TRBJ2-7,TRBD2
TGCAGTGCCGCCGCCACAACGCAGTATTTT,CSAAATTQYF,TRBV20-1,NA,TRBJ2-3,NA
TGTGCCAGCAGTTACTTAGGGCAGGGGGTTAACTATGGCTACACCTTC,CASSYLGQGVNYGYTF,TRBV6-5,NA,TRBJ1-2,TRBD1
TGCGCCAGCAGCCTACCGACAGGGGCAGAGACCCAGTACTTC,CASSLPTGAETQYF,TRBV5-1,NA,TRBJ2-5,TRBD1
TGTGCCAGCAGCCGAGCTGGTGAGCAGTTCTTC,CASSRAGEQFF,TRBV3-1/TRBV3-2,NA,TRBJ2-1,NA
TGTGCCAGCAAAAGCGGGCAGGGGGTTGAGACCCAGTACTTC,CASKSGQGVETQYF,TRBV2,NA,TRBJ2-5,NA
TGTGCCAGCAGCTTGGCGGGAGTAAACGAGCAGTACTTC,CASSLAGVNEQYF,TRBV3-1/TRBV3-2,once,TRBJ2-7,TRBD2
TGTGCCAGCAGCCCGAATGATCTGGGGCCGCTCAATTTT,CASSPNDLGPLNF,TRBV11-3,NA,TRBJ2-3,NA
TGTGCCAGCAGCCCACTGGATACGCAGTATTTT,CASSPLDTQYF,TRBV5-8,NA,TRBJ2-3,NA
TGCGCCAGCAGCCACGTCACAGGGGGCCGGAATCAGCCCCAGCATTTT,CASSHVTGGRNQPQHF,TRBV4-1,NA,TRBJ1-5,TRBD1
TGTGCCAGCAGCCCGACAGGGTTGATTGAAGCTTTCTTT,CASSPTGLIEAFF,TRBV28,NA,TRBJ1-1,TRBD1
TGTGCCAGCAGCTTATCTGCAGGGAAGGGCTTATATGGCTACACCTTC,CASSLSAGKGLYGYTF,TRBV7-9,NA,TRBJ1-2,NA
TGTGCCAGTACCCGGTCCGGGACAGGGAACACTGAAGCTTTCTTT,CASTRSGTGNTEAFF,TRBV19,NA,TRBJ1-1,TRBD1
TGCGCCAGCAGTGAGACGGCGGGGGGGACCCAGTACTTC,CASSETAGGTQYF,TRBV10-1,NA,TRBJ2-5,TRBD2
TGCAGCGTTGTTCCCCTCGGTCCCTATTACGAGCAGTACTTC,CSVVPLGPYYEQYF,TRBV29-1,NA,TRBJ2-7,NA
TGTGCCAGCAGAACGGGACACCCCGGGGAGCTGTTTTTT,CASRTGHPGELFF,TRBV27,NA,TRBJ2-2,NA
TGCGCCAGCAGCTTCGGACTATTATACGAGCAGTACTTC,CASSFGLLYEQYF,TRBV5-1,NA,TRBJ2-7,NA
TGCGCCAGCAGCCGGACTAGCGGGAACACCGGGGAGCTGTTTTTT,CASSRTSGNTGELFF,TRBV4-3,many,TRBJ2-2,TRBD2
TGTGCCTGGAGTGTACCGGTCTTCTCTGGAAACACCATATATTTT,CAWSVPVFSGNTIYF,TRBV30,NA,TRBJ1-3,NA
TGCGCCAGCAGCGGGGAGGTCCTGGAGGAGACCCAGTACTTC,CASSGEVLEETQYF,TRBV5-1,NA,TRBJ2-5,NA
TGCGCCAGCAGCCAAGAGGCCCACCGCTCCTACGAGCAGTACTTC,CASSQEAHRSYEQYF,TRBV4-3,NA,TRBJ2-7,NA
TGTGCCAGCAGCTTATCGCAGGGGGCCCGTTCTGGAAACACCATATATTTT,CASSLSQGARSGNTIYF,TRBV7-2,few,TRBJ1-3,TRBD1
TGTGCCAGCAGTGCCCCACGACAGGGGGCTGGGGCCAACGTCCTGACTTTC,CASSAPRQGAGANVLTF,TRBV28,NA,TRBJ2-6,TRBD1
TGTGCCAGCAGCGTGACACCGAACACTGAAGCTTTCTTT,CASSVTPNTEAFF,TRBV5-6,NA,TRBJ1-1,NA
TGCGCCAGCAGGCCGACTAGCGGGGAAGAGACCCAGTACTTC,CASRPTSGEETQYF,TRBV5-1,NA,TRBJ2-5,TRBD2
TGCAGCGTCACCGGGACAGGCCCGAACTATGGCTACACCTTC,CSVTGTGPNYGYTF,TRBV29-1,NA,TRBJ1-2,TRBD1
TGTGCCAGCAGAGAAAGAGCGGTCAGCTCCTACGAGCAGTACTTC,CASRERAVSSYEQYF,TRBV27,NA,TRBJ2-7,NA
TGCGCCAGCAGCCAGGGGAAGACAGGGAAGGACGAGCAGTACTTC,CASSQGKTGKDEQYF,TRBV4-3,NA,TRBJ2-7,TRBD1
TGTGCCAGTAGTTTTGGGACAGGGGTTTCCTACGAGCAGTACTTC,CASSFGTGVSYEQYF,TRBV19,NA,TRBJ2-7,TRBD1
TGTGCCAGCAGCTTAGCGGGAGGGCCTCGCGAGCAGTTCTTC,CASSLAGGPREQFF,TRBV13,NA,TRBJ2-1,TRBD2
TGTGCCAGCAGCCCACGCGGGCAGGGGAGGGGCGAGCAGTACTTC,CASSPRGQGRGEQYF,TRBV6-2/TRBV6-3,NA,TRBJ2-7,NA
TGTGCCAGCAGTCCCCAAGGGACAGGGGAAGGCAATGAGCAGTTCTTC,CASSPQGTGEGNEQFF,TRBV28,NA,TRBJ2-1,TRBD1
TGTGCCAGCAGCCCCCGCGGGGCCCCCTACGAGCAGTACTTC,CASSPRGAPYEQYF,TRBV27,NA,TRBJ2-7,NA